This T cell receptor (beta chain) was identified in a study of blood T cell repertoires in COVID-19 (dated by TCRdb to 2018 to 2020). As for the study more broadly: Collaborator samples came from the United States, Italy and Spain and covered acute and convalescent phases of COVID-19. The prospective study material was composed of cDNA or gDNA derived from T cells, B-cell-depleted T cells, or PBMCs. Deeply sampled blood TCRbeta repertoires from subjects exposed to, actively infected with, or recovered from COVID-19 were included in the dataset. A freely available public database, intended as a resource for researchers studying the immune response to SARS-CoV-2, is where the repertoires were released. The samples were drawn from two sources: the first 160 participants of the ongoing ImmuneRACE study, and about 1,300 subjects contributed by 6 global collaborators. Nearly every sample came with metadata listing a de-identified subject ID, COVID-19 status, age in years and sex. Where available, HLA class I and class II types were taken from metadata supplied by the sample provider and were not determined by assay-based typing.

At one collaborating source in Seattle, patients were enrolled during active infection and were followed longitudinally through the course of disease. Whole blood was collected in K2EDTA tubes by collaborating institutions according to the institutions' own protocols. For TCRbeta analysis, collaborators shipped samples as frozen whole blood, isolated PBMCs, or DNA extracted from either of those sample types. The CDR3 holds 13 amino acids from the cysteine to the phenylalanine. The entry retains the CDR3 DNA only, 39 bases that are in frame from base 1. The trim is 7 bases for V and 0 bases for J, with a gap of 9 bases between the germline ends. The germline V gene (reference sequence) provides CDR1 LNHDA and CDR2 SQIVND. For this clone: Its antigen specificity is not known. Base qualities are missing; no much larger clone stands one base away.

TCRbeta CDR3 regions were amplified from genomic DNA by means of the immunoSEQ Assay, a bias-controlled multiplex PCR. In the paper's pipeline: The number of nucleated cells in each sample was estimated from the amplification of reference gene primers within the assay. To quantify the absolute abundance of each unique TCRbeta CDR3 rearrangement, sequence reads were collapsed and filtered. For each sample, productive Simpson clonality was calculated as the square root of Simpson's diversity index across productive rearrangements. In its TCRdb copy, this immuneACCESS table keeps in-frame sequences only and misses some clones. Where compared with another copy, unresolved V genes explain less than half of these, and the others have no known cause. The V and J calls and clone size are taken from that table; D and trimming were inferred from the DNA. Here the sample has around 200,000 clones; 84% occur a single time. The ten largest make up about 14% of the sample.

Results and caveats for the whole study, not just this receptor: How much clinical and demographic metadata was included differed by source and by participant, and the metadata was provided uncurated.

Here the chain combines TRBV19 and TRBJ1-1, with the D segment identity uncertain. The TCR comes from an older woman with COVID-19, enrolled during active disease. The sample taken for sequencing was peripheral blood. The CDR3 region: CASISGLNTEAFF. The nucleotides read TGTGCCAGTATTAGCGGGTTGAACACTGAAGCTTTCTTT. Beyond the CDR3, the reference TRBV19 and TRBJ1-1 genes provide the residues; the full variable domain reads: DGGITQSPKYLFRKEGQNVTLSCEQNLNHDAMYWYRQDPGQGLRLIYYSQIVNDFQKGDIAEGYSVSREKKESFPLTVTSAQKNPTAFYLCASISGLNTEAFFGQGTRLTVV.